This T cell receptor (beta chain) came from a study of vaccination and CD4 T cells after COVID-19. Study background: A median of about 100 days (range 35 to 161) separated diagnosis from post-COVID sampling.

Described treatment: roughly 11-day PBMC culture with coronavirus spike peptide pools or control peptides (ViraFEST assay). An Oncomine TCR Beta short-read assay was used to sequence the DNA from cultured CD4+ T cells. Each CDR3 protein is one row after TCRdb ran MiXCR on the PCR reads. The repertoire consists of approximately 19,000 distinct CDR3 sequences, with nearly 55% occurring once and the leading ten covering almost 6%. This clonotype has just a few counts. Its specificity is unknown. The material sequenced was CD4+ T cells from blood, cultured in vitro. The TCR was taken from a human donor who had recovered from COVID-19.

CDR3 bases: TGCGCCAGCAGCCCACAGAATTCGAACACTGAAGCTTTCTTT. Protein product: CASSPQNSNTEAFF. The rearrangement links TRBV4-3 to TRBJ1-1; D gene unclear. The V gene lost 4 bases and the J gene lost 1 base, with 10 bases spanning the gap. This CDR3 contains 14 residues. Germline V gene data show CDR1 as LGHNA and CDR2 as YSLEER.